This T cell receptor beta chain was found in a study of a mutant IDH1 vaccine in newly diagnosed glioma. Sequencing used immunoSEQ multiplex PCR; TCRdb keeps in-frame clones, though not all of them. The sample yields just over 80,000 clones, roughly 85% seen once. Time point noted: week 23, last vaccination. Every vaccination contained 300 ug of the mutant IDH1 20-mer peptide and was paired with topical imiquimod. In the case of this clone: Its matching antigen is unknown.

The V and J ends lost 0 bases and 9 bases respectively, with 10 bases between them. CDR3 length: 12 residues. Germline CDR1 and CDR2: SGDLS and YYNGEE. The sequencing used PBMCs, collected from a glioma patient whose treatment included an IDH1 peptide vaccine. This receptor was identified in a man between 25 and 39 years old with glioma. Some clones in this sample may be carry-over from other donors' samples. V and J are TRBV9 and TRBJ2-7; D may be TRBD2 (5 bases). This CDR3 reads CASSVGEGSQYF. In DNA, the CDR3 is TGTGCCAGCAGCGTAGGCGAGGGATCGCAGTACTTC.